This T cell receptor (beta chain) emerged from a study of cytomegalovirus exposure and HLA in healthy donors (dated by TCRdb to 2015 to 2018). In terms of the full investigation: According to an earlier analysis of several hundred of the donors, 200 million or so T cells yielded some 110 million unique TCR beta sequences and more than 250 Gb of sequence data. Approximately 330 gigabases of sequencing data and around 85 million unique TCR sequences made up an early release that covered 500 to 650 HLA-typed donors. Of the roughly 410 genotyped donors, 75% to 85% were placed in the genetic ancestry cluster associated with self-reported Caucasian donors. The study aimed to test whether cataloging public T cell receptors could reveal signatures of past pathogen exposure. The study used immunosequencing to profile the T cell repertoires of under 700 subjects and linked those repertoires to cytomegalovirus serostatus. Besides the first cohort of approximately 670 subjects, a separate validation cohort made up of roughly 120 different subjects was used. The study combined high-throughput TCR immunosequencing, statistical association of individual TCRs with disease status, and machine learning to predict cytomegalovirus infection status. To study patterns of TCR occurrence, a later analysis re-analyzed previously published TCR beta repertoires from several hundred donors and added high-resolution HLA genotyping. Rather than drawing on any new phenotypic data, the later analysis identified candidate immune exposures from TCR beta sequences and the way those sequences occurred across donors. To decide whether each TCR beta V gene segment behaved as functional or pseudogenic, an earlier analysis of some 580 of the donors relied on high-throughput TCR beta sequencing. Donor age, sex, ethnicity and CMV serostatus were collected together with the repertoire data. A later genetic analysis used genome-wide SNP genotypes for 398 of the 666 donors, treating that subset as a discovery cohort. All discovery cohort repertoires had been generated using a single sequencing platform. Class I and class II HLA loci were covered by the typing at four-digit resolution. Typing coverage varied by locus: roughly 629-630 donors for A, B, C, DRB1 and DQB1; roughly 510 for DQA1; about 600 for DPA1; approximately 490 for DPB1. Roughly five DR-DQ haplotypes were handled as single units for association and clustering because linkage in the cohort was strong. Among some 400 genotyped donors of the cohort, an average of approximately 240,000 unique TCR beta nucleotide sequences were sequenced per donor, roughly a sixth of them non-productive. Overall study results and their limits: CMV serostatus was the only immune exposure information available for the cohort. In vitro tests confirmed that a few of the cytomegalovirus-associated TCR beta chains recognize cytomegalovirus antigens. When HLA alleles, especially DR and DQ, strongly co-occurred, attributing TCR associations to individual alleles was difficult. In a later genetic analysis, fewer N-insertions in productive TCRs were reported among donors in an Asian-associated ancestry cluster than the approximately 670-donor mean. The study listed 164 TCR beta chains as associated with cytomegalovirus. In an earlier analysis of fewer than 700 of the donors, most TCR beta V segments appeared in productive rearrangements about 87% or about 30% of the time, broadly matching IMGT annotations. It was suggested by the authors that the approach could potentially be generalized to other disease states and immunological phenotypes. A further reported finding was that TCR beta sequences accurately predicted the HLA-A and HLA-B alleles for most subjects in the first cohort. Linkage disequilibrium might explain the correlated functional status among segregating V segments, but an unknown experimental factor could not be excluded. In this cohort, only TCR beta chains were sequenced, and detectable features were limited by the absence of alpha or paired-chain data. The earlier analysis of 587 of the donors excluded seventeen rarely observed V segments, including chromosome 9 orphons, because counts were too low. In a later analysis, HLA-associated TCR beta chains were found to be more clonally expanded and to have lower generation probabilities than equally common non-associated chains. A later analysis found that TCR association rates varied across HLA loci, with DRB1 alleles showing the most associated TCRs and HLA-C alleles the fewest. A cluster of highly shared sequence variants was judged likely to be a technical artifact of the sequencing pipeline. In a later analysis, most CMV-associated TCR beta chains were found to appear HLA-restricted, with HLA associations seemingly driven largely by CMV exposure. Specific HLA alleles were associated with over 15,000 TCR beta sequences at a false discovery rate of 0.05 in a later analysis. Most TCR sequences were seen in very few donors, while some public TCRs were found in many individuals. In a later genetic analysis, a missense DCLRE1C variant was associated with V-gene and J-gene trimming of TCR beta chains, and the association was replicated in an independent cohort. In both the original and validation cohorts, the classifier was reported to diagnose cytomegalovirus status with high specificity and sensitivity. In a later analysis, several top co-occurrence clusters were reported to appear linked to parvovirus B19, influenza, CMV and Epstein-Barr virus. Because HLA typing was unavailable for some donors at each locus, only the typed subset was used in association tests. Roughly uniform sequencing depth across donors was assumed in presence/absence analyses, although this assumption may not hold.

Libraries were prepared through the immunoSEQ multiplex PCR assay. A mixture of 60 forward primers for TCR Vbeta segments and 13 reverse primers for TCR Jbeta segments was used in the multiplex PCR. A multiplex PCR assay on genomic DNA amplified the CDR3 region of rearranged TCR beta genes. The Illumina HiSeq System was used to sequence the amplified TCR beta libraries as 87-base-pair reads. Per the source publication's procedure: Across the 670 or so repertoires, a later analysis counted about 81 million unique TCR beta chains, approximately 12 million of which were shared by at least two donors. To remove PCR and sequencing errors, raw reads were error-corrected and collapsed into unique sequences using a nearest-neighbor algorithm that merged closely related sequences. V, D and J gene segments were assigned by aligning CDR3 sequences to IMGT reference sequences. Each retained sequence needed at least a six-nucleotide match to both a V gene segment and a J gene segment. A rearrangement counted as productive if the CDR3 had no stop codons and remained in frame with V and J, and every other rearrangement counted as non-productive. CDR3 was defined according to IMGT convention as the region running from the second conserved V-encoded cysteine to the conserved J-encoded phenylalanine. In an earlier analysis of some 550 of the donors, sequences lacking an unambiguous match to a single V gene segment were excluded. In an earlier analysis of more than 500 of the donors, a V segment was called functional when productive rearrangements were above 56.7%, and segregating when the standard deviation between donors exceeded 5%. A statistical classification framework was built for diagnosing cytomegalovirus status from the catalog of TCR beta chain sequences. A later analysis assigned V and J genes by comparing TCR nucleotide sequences with IMGT/GENE-DB human TR gene sequences. In a later analysis, CDR3 sequences and most-parsimonious VDJ recombination scenarios were assigned using the TCRdist pipeline. In a later analysis, each TCR beta chain was defined by its CDR3 amino acid sequence together with its V-gene family, and reads lacking a unique V-gene family were excluded. A later analysis removed nearly 600 highly shared, low-generation-probability nucleotide sequences to deal with suspected cross-contamination and a sequencing artifact. In a later analysis, a clonal expansion index was calculated for each public chain from normalized within-repertoire ranks of inferred template counts. In a later analysis, generation probabilities were computed with a VDJ recombination model fitted to out-of-frame rearrangements, and the resulting probabilities were checked against IGoR. A later analysis scored TCR-TCR, TCR-HLA and TCR-CMV co-occurrence with hypergeometric tests, applying a repertoire-size bias correction to TCR pairs. In a later analysis, false discovery rates were estimated by permuting HLA or CMV assignments 20 times. In a later analysis, co-occurring TCRs were grouped using DBSCAN, and TCRdist sequence similarity was added for clustering within HLA-allele-positive subsets. Co-occurrence clustering excluded repertoires with fewer than 30,000 or more than 120,000 public chains, plus five with anomalous nucleotide sharing. TCRdb retrieved this table from immuneACCESS and kept in-frame rearrangements only. Not all clones are present; in checked studies, unresolved V genes account for under half, and no reason is known for the remainder. The D gene and trimming were derived from the DNA, and the V and J assignments and clone size from that table. The table for this sample lists approximately 79,000 clones; about 79% of them were counted only once. Around 5.8% of the sample goes to the ten largest clones.

With respect to this clone: The antigen this receptor binds is unknown. No base quality values were provided; no much bigger clone lies one nucleotide off.

In total, fewer than 750 healthy bone marrow donors made up the cohort. All cohort members were sampled while nominally healthy, although unrecorded immune exposures were likely present. The donor tested CMV seropositive and was one of the 289 seropositive cohort members. Each donor provided a peripheral blood sample, and peripheral blood mononuclear cells were used for TCR beta sequencing. Genomic DNA was extracted from the blood cell samples with the Qiagen DNeasy Blood Extraction Kit. This TCR derives from a male donor in good health and CMV-seropositive. Source material: PBMCs.

The nucleotide sequence is given as TGTGCCAGTAGTATTCTGGGGGGGACGGCAGCCTACGAGCAGTACTTC. Its protein is CASSILGGTAAYEQYF. The chain is made from TRBV19 and TRBJ2-7, and 7 bases in between align with TRBD2. Trimmed from V: 3 bases; trimmed from J: 2 bases; junction bases lacking a gene match: 10. CDR1 LNHDA and CDR2 SQIVND were looked up in the germline V gene (reference sequence). Measured from the cysteine to the phenylalanine, the CDR3 is 16 residues long. Kept here is only the CDR3 DNA, which spans 48 bases and is read in frame from base 1.